A selection of T cell receptor beta chains follows, all from one sample in a study of CD8 T cells in ankylosing spondylitis. Via MiXCR, TCRdb re-called the 5' RACE reads, giving one row per CDR3 protein. This table holds 210,000 or so distinct CDR3 sequences, about 26% found once. The sample consisted of blood, either unsorted or a sorted T cell fraction (not recorded which). The receptors derive from a male donor with ankylosing spondylitis or in good health (not recorded which). The CDR3 runs from the conserved cysteine through the conserved F or W.

TRBV6-1,TRBJ2-3,CASRRQGTLYSTDTQYF
TRBV10-2,TRBJ2-3,CASSDQGATWDTQYF
TRBV21-1,TRBJ2-7,CASSKGSYF
TRBV6-1,TRBJ2-7,CASLSSGRSVYEQYF
TRBV28,TRBJ2-2,CASSLAGYGTGELFF
TRBV24-1,TRBJ2-7,CATSEGAREKQYF
TRBV7-8,TRBJ1-4,CASSSRDRNEKLFF
TRBV4-3,TRBJ2-3,CASSQDRLATDTQYF
TRBV4-3,TRBJ2-7,CASSQDSGTGFEQYF
TRBV6-5,TRBJ2-5,CASSYGRMETQYF
TRBV20-1,TRBJ2-3,CSARWAGSTDTQYF
TRBV7-2,TRBJ2-2,CASSLRSTGELFF
TRBV24-1,TRBJ1-3,CATSAGPPGRYTIYF
TRBV4-3,TRBJ1-2,CASSQEVVSNYGYTF
TRBV20-1,TRBJ2-5,CSARESLKTQYF
TRBV29-1,TRBJ2-7,CSVEGGQGVDEQYF
TRBV7-3,TRBJ2-1,CASSLTGTSGPQEQFF
TRBV6-2/TRBV6-3,TRBJ2-7,CASSQRQGHGQYF
TRBV29-1,TRBJ1-4,CSVAEIRDEKLFF
TRBV6-1,TRBJ2-1,CASRESSYNEQFF
TRBV29-1,TRBJ2-7,CSVGGRLAYEQYF
TRBV3-1,TRBJ2-1,CASSPLGGRAKIRSYNEQFF
TRBV12-3/TRBV12-4,TRBJ2-7,CASSPIATGTYEQYF